This paragraph reports one T cell receptor beta chain. Its antigen is as yet unknown. Documented treatment: roughly 18 received Ad26.COV2.S at low or high dose, single or two shots; roughly 5 received placebo; per-sample allocation not given. Vaccine and placebo recipients were sampled on day 63 after the first injection. The CDR3 has 14 amino acids. The germline V gene encodes CDR1 LGHDT and CDR2 YNNKEL (reference sequence). Trimming took off 0 bases at V and 9 bases at J, with 12 bases between the two ends. The source of the sample is a study of Ad26.COV2.S vaccination and SARS-CoV-2 variants. Study-wide context: Donor had been placed in the Ad26.COV2.S arm of the COV1001 trial. Recipients of Ad26.COV2.S got it intramuscularly, once or twice 56 days apart. Findings of the study overall: Total T cell responses may have been underestimated by the TCR breadth and depth analyses. Vaccinated and placebo-treated recipients had similar non-spike TCR breadth.

Data came from immunoSEQ multiplex PCR; TCRdb stores just in-frame clones and leaves some out. Here the sample spans about 480,000 clones, roughly nine tenths being singletons. The sample was peripheral blood, taken in a trial of Ad26.COV2.S vaccine versus placebo. This clonotype was obtained from a person between 18 and 60 years old who received the Ad26.COV2.S COVID-19 vaccine or a placebo. This rearrangement joins TRBV3-1 (or the pseudogene TRBV3-2) to TRBJ2-1; no reliable D call. The CDR3 DNA reads as TGTGCCAGCAGCCAAGATCATGGGCACCCTGAGCAGTTCTTC. Protein product: CASSQDHGHPEQFF.